This T cell receptor beta chain is from a study of shared clonotypes between healthy human individuals. Profiled with immunoSEQ multiplex PCR; TCRdb holds only in-frame clones, not every one. The sample has about 1,900,000 clones; about 95% are singletons. CD45RO-negative cells were positively selected for CCR7, leaving out terminally differentiated effector memory CD45RA+ cells. With 0 bases clipped from V and 0 bases from J, the junction kept 3 bases outside the gene matches. Looked up from germline, CDR1 is MDHEN and CDR2 is SYDVKM. CDR3 size: 17 residues. The TCR comes from a man between 18 and 35 years old in good health. Sequencing was carried out using naive CD8+ T cells sorted from blood. The V gene is TRBV28, the J gene TRBJ2-2, with 8 bases fitting TRBD2. CDR3 nucleotide sequence: TGTGCCAGCAGTTTATGGCCAGCGGGGGCGAACACCGGGGAGCTGTTTTTT. Translation: CASSLWPAGANTGELFF.